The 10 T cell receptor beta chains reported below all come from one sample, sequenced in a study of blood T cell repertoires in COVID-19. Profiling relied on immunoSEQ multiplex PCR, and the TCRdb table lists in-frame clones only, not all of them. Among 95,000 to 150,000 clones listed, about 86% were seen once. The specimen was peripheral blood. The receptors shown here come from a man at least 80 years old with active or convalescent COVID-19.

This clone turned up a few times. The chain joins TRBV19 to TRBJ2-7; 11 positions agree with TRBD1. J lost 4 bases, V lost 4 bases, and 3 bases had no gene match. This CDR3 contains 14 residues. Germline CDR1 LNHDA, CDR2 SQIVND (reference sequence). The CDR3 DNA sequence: TGTGCCAGTAGTAGGACAGGGGGCGTGTACGAGCAGTACTTC. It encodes CASSRTGGVYEQYF.

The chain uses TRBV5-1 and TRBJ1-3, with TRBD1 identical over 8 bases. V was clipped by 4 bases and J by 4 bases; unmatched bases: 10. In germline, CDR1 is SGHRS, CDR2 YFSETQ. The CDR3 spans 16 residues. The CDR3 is CASSPDRAGPGNTIYF. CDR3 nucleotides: TGCGCCAGCAGCCCGGACAGGGCCGGCCCCGGAAACACCATATATTTT.

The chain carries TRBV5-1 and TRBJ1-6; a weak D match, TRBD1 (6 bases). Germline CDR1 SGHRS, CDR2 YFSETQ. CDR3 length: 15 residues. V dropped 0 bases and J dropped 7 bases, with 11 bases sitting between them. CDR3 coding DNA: TGCGCCAGCAGCTTGGCAGGGGCCCCAAATTCACCCCTCCACTTT. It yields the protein CASSLAGAPNSPLHF. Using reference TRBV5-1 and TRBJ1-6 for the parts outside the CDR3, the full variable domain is KAGVTQTPRYLIKTRGQQVTLSCSPISGHRSVSWYQQTPGQGLQFLFEYFSETQRNKGNFPGRFSGRQFSNSRSEMNVSTLELGDSALYLCASSLAGAPNSPLHFGNGTRLTVT.

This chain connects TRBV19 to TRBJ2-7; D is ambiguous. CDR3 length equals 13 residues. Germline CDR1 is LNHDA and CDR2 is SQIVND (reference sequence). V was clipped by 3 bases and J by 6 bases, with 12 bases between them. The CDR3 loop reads CASSIGPRSEQYF. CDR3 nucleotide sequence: TGTGCCAGTAGTATCGGTCCTAGGTCCGAGCAGTACTTC.

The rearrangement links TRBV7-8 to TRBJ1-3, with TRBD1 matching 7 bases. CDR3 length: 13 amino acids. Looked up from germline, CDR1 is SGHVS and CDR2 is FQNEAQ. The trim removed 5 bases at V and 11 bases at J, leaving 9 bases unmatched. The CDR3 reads CASSQDRDYPIYF. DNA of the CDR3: TGTGCCAGCAGCCAAGACAGGGATTATCCCATATATTTT.

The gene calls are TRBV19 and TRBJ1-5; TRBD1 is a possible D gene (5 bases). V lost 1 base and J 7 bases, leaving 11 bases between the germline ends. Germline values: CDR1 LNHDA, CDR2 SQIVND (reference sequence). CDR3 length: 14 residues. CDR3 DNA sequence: TGTGCCAGTAGTATAGTTCAGGGTGGCCAGCCCCAGCATTTT. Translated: CASSIVQGGQPQHF.

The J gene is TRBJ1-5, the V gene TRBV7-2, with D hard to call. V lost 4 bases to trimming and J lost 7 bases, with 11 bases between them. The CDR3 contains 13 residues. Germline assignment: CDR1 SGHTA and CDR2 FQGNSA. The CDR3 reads CASSSNPVQPQHF. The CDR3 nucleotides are TGTGCCAGCAGCTCCAATCCGGTCCAGCCCCAGCATTTT.

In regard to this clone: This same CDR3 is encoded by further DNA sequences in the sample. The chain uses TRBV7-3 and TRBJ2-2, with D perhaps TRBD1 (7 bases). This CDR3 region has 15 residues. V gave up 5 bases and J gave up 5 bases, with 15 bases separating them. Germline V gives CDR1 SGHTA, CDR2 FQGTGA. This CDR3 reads CASSPATGRTGELFF. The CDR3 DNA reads TGTGCCAGCAGCCCCGCGACAGGGAGGACCGGGGAGCTGTTTTTT.

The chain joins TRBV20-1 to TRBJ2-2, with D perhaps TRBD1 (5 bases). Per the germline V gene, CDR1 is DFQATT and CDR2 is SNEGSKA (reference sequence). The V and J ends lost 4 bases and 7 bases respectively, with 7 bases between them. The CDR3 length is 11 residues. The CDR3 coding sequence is TGCAGTGCTAAGGGGAACGGGGAGCTGTTTTTT. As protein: CSAKGNGELFF.

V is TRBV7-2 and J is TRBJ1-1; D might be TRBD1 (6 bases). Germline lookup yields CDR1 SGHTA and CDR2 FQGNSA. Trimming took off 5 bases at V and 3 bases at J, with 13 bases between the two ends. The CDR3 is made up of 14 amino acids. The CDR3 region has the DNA TGTGCCAGCAGCCCGGACAGAGGTTACACTGAAGCTTTCTTT. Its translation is CASSPDRGYTEAFF.